This T cell receptor beta chain was sequenced in a study of blood T cell repertoires in COVID-19. Background on the study: There were acute and convalescent COVID-19 samples, and they came from the United States, Italy and Spain.

Followed over time, Seattle patients had been enrolled while infection was active. Per the original methods: Estimation of nucleated cell counts was performed using reference gene primer amplification. Clones were read by immunoSEQ multiplex PCR, and TCRdb kept only the in-frame ones, dropping some. V and J calls plus clone size are reproduced from that table; the DNA served to infer D and trimming. The repertoire holds about 130,000 clones, with roughly 80% as singletons. The CDR3 is made up of 11 amino acids. Trimming took off 6 bases at V and 1 base at J, with 3 bases between the two ends. As to this clone: Other DNA sequences of this sample code for an identical CDR3.

The receptor was isolated from a woman in her 70s with COVID-19, enrolled during active disease. The V and J genes are TRBV12-3 or TRBV12-4 and TRBJ1-2; D is undetermined. The source material was peripheral blood. In nucleotides, the CDR3 is TGTGCCAGCAGCCGTAACTATGGCTACACCTTC. Translating it yields CASSRNYGYTF.